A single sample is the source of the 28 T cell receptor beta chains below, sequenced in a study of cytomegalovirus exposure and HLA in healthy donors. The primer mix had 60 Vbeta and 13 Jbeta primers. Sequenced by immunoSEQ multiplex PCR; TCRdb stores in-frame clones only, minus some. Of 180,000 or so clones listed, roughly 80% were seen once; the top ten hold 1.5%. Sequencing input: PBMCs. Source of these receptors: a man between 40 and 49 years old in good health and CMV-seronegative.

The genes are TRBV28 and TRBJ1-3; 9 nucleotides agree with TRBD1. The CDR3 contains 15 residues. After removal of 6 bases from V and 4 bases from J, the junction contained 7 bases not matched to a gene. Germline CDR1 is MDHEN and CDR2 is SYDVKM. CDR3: CASSPDRGFGNTIYF. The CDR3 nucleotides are TGTGCCAGCAGCCCGGACAGGGGCTTCGGAAACACCATATATTTT.

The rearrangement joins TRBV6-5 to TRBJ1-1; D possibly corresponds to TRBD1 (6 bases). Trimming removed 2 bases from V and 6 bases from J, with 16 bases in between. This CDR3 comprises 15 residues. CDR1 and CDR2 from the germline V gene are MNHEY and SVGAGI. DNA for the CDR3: TGTGCCAGCAGTTACGATCACACAGGGACCGCTGAAGCTTTCTTT. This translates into CASSYDHTGTAEAFF.

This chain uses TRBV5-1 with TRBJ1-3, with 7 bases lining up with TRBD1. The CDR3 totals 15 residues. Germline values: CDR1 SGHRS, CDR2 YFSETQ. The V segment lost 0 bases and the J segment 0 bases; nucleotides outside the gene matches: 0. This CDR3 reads CASSLGDSSGNTIYF. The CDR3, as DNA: TGCGCCAGCAGCTTGGGGGACAGCTCTGGAAACACCATATATTTT.

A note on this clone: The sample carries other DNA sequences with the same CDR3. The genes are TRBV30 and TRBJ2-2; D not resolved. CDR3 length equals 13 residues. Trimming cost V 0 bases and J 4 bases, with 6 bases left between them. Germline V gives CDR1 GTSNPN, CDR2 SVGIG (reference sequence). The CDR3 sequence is CAWSVRGTGELFF. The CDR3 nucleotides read TGTGCCTGGAGTGTACGAGGCACCGGGGAGCTGTTTTTT.

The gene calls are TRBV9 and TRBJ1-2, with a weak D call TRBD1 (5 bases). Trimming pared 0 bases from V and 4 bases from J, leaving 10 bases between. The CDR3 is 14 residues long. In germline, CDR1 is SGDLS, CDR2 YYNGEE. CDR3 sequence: CASSVGGGSYGYTF. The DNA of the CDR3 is TGTGCCAGCAGCGTAGGCGGGGGTAGCTATGGCTACACCTTC.

CDR3 in DNA: TGTGCCAGCAGTTACTACGGACAGGGGGACACAGATACGCAGTATTTT. This codes for CASSYYGQGDTDTQYF. The chain combines TRBV6-5 with TRBJ2-3; 10 bases are shared with TRBD1. V lost 1 base and J lost 2; bases outside the gene matches: 3. Germline values: CDR1 MNHEY, CDR2 SVGAGI. The CDR3 extends over 16 amino acids.

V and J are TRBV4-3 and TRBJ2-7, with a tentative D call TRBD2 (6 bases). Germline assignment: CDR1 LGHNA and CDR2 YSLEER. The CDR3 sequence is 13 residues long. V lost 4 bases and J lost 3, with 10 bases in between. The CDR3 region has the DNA TGCGCCAGCAGCCCCGGACTATTCTACGAGCAGTACTTC. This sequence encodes CASSPGLFYEQYF.

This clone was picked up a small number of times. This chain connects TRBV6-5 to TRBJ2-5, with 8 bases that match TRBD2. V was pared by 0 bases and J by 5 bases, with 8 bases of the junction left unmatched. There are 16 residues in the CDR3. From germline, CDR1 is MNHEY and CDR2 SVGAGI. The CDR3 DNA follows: TGTGCCAGCAGTTACTCGGGTAGCGGGGTTCCGGAGACCCAGTACTTC. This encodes CASSYSGSGVPETQYF.

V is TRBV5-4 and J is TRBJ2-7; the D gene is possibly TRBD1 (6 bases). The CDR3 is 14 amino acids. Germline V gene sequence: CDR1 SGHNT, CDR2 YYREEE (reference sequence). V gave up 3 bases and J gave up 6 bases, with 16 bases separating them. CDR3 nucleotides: TGTGCCAGCAGCTCGTCAGGGGAATCGGGCGAGCAGTACTTC. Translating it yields CASSSSGESGEQYF. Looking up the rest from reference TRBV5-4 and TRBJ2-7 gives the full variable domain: ETGVTQSPTHLIKTRGQQVTLRCSSQSGHNTVSWYQQALGQGPQFIFQYYREEENGRGNFPPRFSGLQFPNYSSELNVNALELDDSALYLCASSSSGESGEQYFGPGTRLTVT.

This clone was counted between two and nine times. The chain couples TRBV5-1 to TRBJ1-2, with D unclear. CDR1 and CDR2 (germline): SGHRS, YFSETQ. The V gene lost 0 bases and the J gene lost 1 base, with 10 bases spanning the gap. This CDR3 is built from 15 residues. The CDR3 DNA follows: TGCGCCAGCAGCTTGGGGCAGGCCGGTAACTATGGCTACACCTTC. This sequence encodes CASSLGQAGNYGYTF.

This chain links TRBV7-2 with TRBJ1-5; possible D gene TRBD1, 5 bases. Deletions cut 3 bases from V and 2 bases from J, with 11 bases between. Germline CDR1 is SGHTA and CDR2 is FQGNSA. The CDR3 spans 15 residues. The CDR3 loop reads CASSLQGGGNQPQHF. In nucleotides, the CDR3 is TGTGCCAGCAGCTTGCAGGGAGGGGGCAATCAGCCCCAGCATTTT.

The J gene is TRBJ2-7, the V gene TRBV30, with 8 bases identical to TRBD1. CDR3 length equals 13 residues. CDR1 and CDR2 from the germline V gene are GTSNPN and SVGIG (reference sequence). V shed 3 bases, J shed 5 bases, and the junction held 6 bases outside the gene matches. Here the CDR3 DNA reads TGTGCCTGGAGCAAACAGGGGGTAGACGAGCAGTACTTC. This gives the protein CAWSKQGVDEQYF.

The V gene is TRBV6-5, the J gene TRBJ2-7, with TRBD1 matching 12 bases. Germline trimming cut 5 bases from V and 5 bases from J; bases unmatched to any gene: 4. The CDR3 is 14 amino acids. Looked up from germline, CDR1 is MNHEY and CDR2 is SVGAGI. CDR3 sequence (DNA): TGTGCCAGCAGTACCTGGGACAGGGGGCACGAGCAGTACTTC. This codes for CASSTWDRGHEQYF.

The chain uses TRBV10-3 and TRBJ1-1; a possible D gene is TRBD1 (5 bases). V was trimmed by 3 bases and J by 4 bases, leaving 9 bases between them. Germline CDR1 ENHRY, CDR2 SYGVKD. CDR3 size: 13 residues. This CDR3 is CAISERGSTEAFF. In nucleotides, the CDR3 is TGTGCCATCAGTGAAAGGGGATCCACTGAAGCTTTCTTT.

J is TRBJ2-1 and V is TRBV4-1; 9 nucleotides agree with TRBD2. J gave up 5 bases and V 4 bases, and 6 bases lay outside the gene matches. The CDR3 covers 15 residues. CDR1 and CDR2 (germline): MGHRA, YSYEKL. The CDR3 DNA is TGCGCCAGCAGCCCCGGGACTAGCTTAGACAATGAGCAGTTCTTC. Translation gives CASSPGTSLDNEQFF.

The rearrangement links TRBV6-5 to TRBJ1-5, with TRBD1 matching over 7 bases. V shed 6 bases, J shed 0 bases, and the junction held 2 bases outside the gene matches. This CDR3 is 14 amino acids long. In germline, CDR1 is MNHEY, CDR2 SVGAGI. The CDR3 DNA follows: TGTGCCAGCAGCAGGGGGTATAGCAATCAGCCCCAGCATTTT. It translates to CASSRGYSNQPQHF.

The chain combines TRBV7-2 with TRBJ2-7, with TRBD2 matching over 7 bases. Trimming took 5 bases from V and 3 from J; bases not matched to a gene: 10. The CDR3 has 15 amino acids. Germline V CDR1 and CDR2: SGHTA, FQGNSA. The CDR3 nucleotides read TGTGCCAGCAGCGCGACCACTAGCGACTACTACGAGCAGTACTTC. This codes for CASSATTSDYYEQYF.

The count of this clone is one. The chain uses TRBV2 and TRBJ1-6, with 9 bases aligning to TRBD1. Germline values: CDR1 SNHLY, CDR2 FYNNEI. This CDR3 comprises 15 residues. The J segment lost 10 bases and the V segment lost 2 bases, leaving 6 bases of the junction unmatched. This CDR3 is CASSESGTGWSPLHF. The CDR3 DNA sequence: TGTGCCAGCAGTGAATCGGGGACAGGGTGGTCACCCCTCCACTTT.

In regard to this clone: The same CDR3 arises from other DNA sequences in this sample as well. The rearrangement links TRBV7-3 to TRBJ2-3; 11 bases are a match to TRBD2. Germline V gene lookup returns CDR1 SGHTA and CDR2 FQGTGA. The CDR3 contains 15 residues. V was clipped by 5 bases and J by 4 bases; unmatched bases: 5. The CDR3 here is CASSLSGGASDTQYF. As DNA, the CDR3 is TGTGCCAGCAGCCTTAGCGGGGGGGCTTCAGATACGCAGTATTTT.

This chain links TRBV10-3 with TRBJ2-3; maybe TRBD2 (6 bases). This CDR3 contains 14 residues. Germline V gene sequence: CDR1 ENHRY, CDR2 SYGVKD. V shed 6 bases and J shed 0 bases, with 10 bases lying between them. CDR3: CAIRGDFSTDTQYF. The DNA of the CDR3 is TGTGCCATCAGAGGGGACTTTAGCACAGATACGCAGTATTTT.

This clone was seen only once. The CDR3 DNA follows: TGCGCCAGCAGCGGAGGGGAGAACACTGAAGCTTTCTTT. It codes for CASSGGENTEAFF. This chain joins TRBV5-1 and TRBJ1-1, with a possible D match to TRBD1 (5 bases). Germline-derived CDR1 and CDR2 are SGHRS and YFSETQ. This CDR3 comprises 13 residues. Trimming removed 4 bases from V and 1 base from J, with 8 bases in between.

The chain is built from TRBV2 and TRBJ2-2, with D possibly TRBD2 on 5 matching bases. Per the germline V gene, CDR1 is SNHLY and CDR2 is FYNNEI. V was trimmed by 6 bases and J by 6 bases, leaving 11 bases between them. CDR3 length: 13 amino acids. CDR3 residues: CASRPGVSGELFF. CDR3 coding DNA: TGTGCCAGCAGGCCCGGGGTGTCCGGGGAGCTGTTTTTT.

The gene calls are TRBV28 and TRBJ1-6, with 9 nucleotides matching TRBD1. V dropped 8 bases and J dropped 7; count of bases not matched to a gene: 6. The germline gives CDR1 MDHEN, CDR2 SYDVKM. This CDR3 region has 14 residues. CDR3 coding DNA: TGTGCCAGCTTACAGGGGGCAGGGAATTCACCCCTCCACTTT. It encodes CASLQGAGNSPLHF.

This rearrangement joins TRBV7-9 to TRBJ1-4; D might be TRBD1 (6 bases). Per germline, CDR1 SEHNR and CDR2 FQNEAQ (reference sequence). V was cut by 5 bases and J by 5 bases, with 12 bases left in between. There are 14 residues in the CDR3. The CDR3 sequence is CASSLQGRNEKLFF. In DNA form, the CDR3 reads TGTGCCAGCAGCCTACAGGGAAGAAATGAAAAACTGTTTTTT. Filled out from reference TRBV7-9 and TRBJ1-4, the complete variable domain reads DTGVSQNPRHKITKRGQNVTFRCDPISEHNRLYWYRQTLGQGPEFLTYFQNEAQLEKSRLLSDRFSAERPKGSFSTLEIQRTEQGDSAMYLCASSLQGRNEKLFFGSGTQLSVL.

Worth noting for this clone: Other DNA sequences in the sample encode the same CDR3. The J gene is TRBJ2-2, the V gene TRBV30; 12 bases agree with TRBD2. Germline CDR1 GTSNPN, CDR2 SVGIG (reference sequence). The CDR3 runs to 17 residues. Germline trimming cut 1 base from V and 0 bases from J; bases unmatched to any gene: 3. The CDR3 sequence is CAWSELAGGPNTGELFF. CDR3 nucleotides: TGTGCCTGGAGTGAACTAGCGGGGGGCCCGAACACCGGGGAGCTGTTTTTT.

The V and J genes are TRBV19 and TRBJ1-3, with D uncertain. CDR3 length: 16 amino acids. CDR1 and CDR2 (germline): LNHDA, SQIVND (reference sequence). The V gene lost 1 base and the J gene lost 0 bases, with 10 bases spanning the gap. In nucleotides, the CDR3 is TGTGCCAGTAGTATAGGTGTGGCGGTCTCTGGAAACACCATATATTTT. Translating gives CASSIGVAVSGNTIYF.

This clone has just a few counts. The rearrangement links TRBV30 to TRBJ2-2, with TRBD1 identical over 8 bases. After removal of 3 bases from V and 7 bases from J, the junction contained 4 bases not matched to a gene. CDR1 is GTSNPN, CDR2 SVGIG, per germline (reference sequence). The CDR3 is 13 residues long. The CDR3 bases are TGTGCCTGGAGCGGACAGGGTCTCGGGGAGCTGTTTTTT. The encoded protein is CAWSGQGLGELFF.

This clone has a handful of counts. The CDR3 DNA follows: TGCAGCGTCCTATCTGGGGGGGGCGCTTATGGTGGCTACACCTTC. Its translation: CSVLSGGGAYGGYTF. The gene calls are TRBV29-1 and TRBJ1-2; D might be TRBD1 (6 bases). Germline V gene sequence: CDR1 SQVTM, CDR2 ANQGSEA. This CDR3 comprises 15 residues. Between the trimmed V and J ends, which lost 6 bases and 7 bases, there was a span of 24 bases. Based on the CDR3 plus reference TRBV29-1 and TRBJ1-2, the full variable domain is SAVISQKPSRDICQRGTSLTIQCQVDSQVTMMFWYRQQPGQSLTLIATANQGSEATYESGFVIDKFPISRPNLTFSTLTVSNMSPEDSSIYLCSVLSGGGAYGGYTFGSGTRLTVV.